Presented here are 27 T cell receptor delta chains from one specimen sequenced in a study of γδ T cells in repeated Plasmodium falciparum infection. Gammadelta T cells were flow-sorted from PBMC into Vgamma9/Vdelta2+ and Vdelta2-negative populations for bulk analysis. TCRdb re-called clones from the multiplex PCR reads using CATT. The sample includes 50,000 or so delta-chain clones, around 1.6% seen only once; the top ten take roughly 9.2%. The sequenced sample was gamma-delta T cells from blood. All receptors come from a pool of human donors (malaria-infected and uninfected, not separated).

This clone was observed a handful of times. Given a much more abundant clone one base away, this may be a read error. The chain is built from TRDV1 and TRDJ1; D might be TRDD3 (6 bases). TCRdb is silent on the J gene; assignment here came from matching the DNA to germline. CDR1 is TSWWSYY and CDR2 is QGS in the germline V gene. CDR3 length: 25 amino acids. CDR3 sequence: CALGEPRPPGDLIAVVNPYTDKLIF. The CDR3 coding sequence is TGTGCCCTTGGGGAACCACGCCCCCCGGGGGACCTAATTGCCGTCGTAAACCCGTACACCGATAAACTCATCTTT.

This clone was observed a few times. The TCRdb protein comes from a much larger clone and disagrees with this DNA's translation at residue 5, likely due to a read error; the protein given here is derived from the DNA. The chain employs TRDV1 and TRDJ1, with a weak D call TRDD3 (5 bases). Germline CDR1 is TSWWSYY and CDR2 is QGS. V lost 3 bases to trimming and J lost 2 bases, with 13 bases between them. This CDR3 spans 15 amino acids. As DNA, the CDR3 is TGTGCTCTTGGGGACCCCCCCGGGGGGACCGATAAACTCATCTTT. Its protein product is CALGDPPGGTDKLIF.

This clone was detected a few times. The mismatch at residue 8 between this DNA's translation and the TCRdb protein of a much larger clone likely reflects a read error; the protein shown is translated from the DNA. This chain joins TRDV1 and TRDJ1; D remains ambiguous. Germline lookup yields CDR1 TSWWSYY and CDR2 QGS. The V and J ends lost 5 bases and 13 bases respectively, with 11 bases between them. The CDR3 runs to 10 residues. DNA of the CDR3: TGTGCTCTTGGGAAGGCCAAAAGCATCTTT. Amino acid sequence: CALGKAKSIF.

As for this clone: TCRdb attributes to this sequence the protein of a much larger clone, which differs from the DNA translation at residue 8; a read error is likely, and the protein displayed is translated from the DNA. The rearrangement links TRDV1 to TRDJ1, with 8 positions matching TRDD3. Germline V gene lookup returns CDR1 TSWWSYY and CDR2 QGS. This CDR3 comprises 19 residues. V lost 9 bases to trimming and J lost 3 bases; unmatched junction nucleotides: 24. CDR3 coding DNA: TGTGCTCTCCGGGCCGTTCGACCCGTACTGGGGGTAGGCCCCGATAAACTCATCTTT. Protein: CALRAVRPVLGVGPDKLIF.

As for this clone: For this DNA, TCRdb reports the protein of a much larger clone, which diverges at residue 10, most likely from a read error; the protein presented here is translated directly from the DNA. The chain carries TRDV1 and TRDJ1; 8 nucleotides match TRDD3. Matching the DNA to germline supplied the J gene, which TCRdb does not give. J gave up 9 bases and V 8 bases, and 17 bases lay outside the gene matches. Germline values: CDR1 TSWWSYY, CDR2 QGS. This CDR3 has 15 residues. The CDR3, as DNA: TGTGCTCTTTTCCGCCCGGGGATACCAGCGGTGGAACTCATCTTT. It translates to CALFRPGIPAVELIF.

Comments on this clone: The mismatch at residue 14 between this DNA's translation and the TCRdb protein of a much larger clone likely reflects a read error; the protein shown is translated from the DNA. This CDR3 reads CALGEPLGSRVYLIAQLFF. The DNA of the CDR3 is TGTGCTCTTGGGGAACCCCTAGGTTCTAGGGTTTATTTGATAGCACAACTCTTCTTT. The chain has TRDV1 and TRDJ2, with D unresolved. The J gene, left out of TCRdb, was set here by checking the DNA against germline. The CDR3 runs 19 residues. The germline V gene has CDR1 TSWWSYY and CDR2 QGS.

In its sample, this clone was seen a few times. The mismatch at residue 8 between this DNA's translation and the TCRdb protein of a much larger clone likely reflects a read error; the protein shown is translated from the DNA. The J gene is TRDJ1, the V gene TRDV1; 11 bases agree with TRDD3. The CDR3 is 20 amino acids. Germline V gene data show CDR1 as TSWWSYY and CDR2 as QGS. With 5 bases clipped from V and 3 bases from J, the junction kept 20 bases outside the gene matches. For the CDR3, the DNA is TGTGCTCTTGGGAATCGGCGGACCCTACCTTTGGGGGATACGGCCGATAAACTCATCTTT. Translating it yields CALGNRRTLPLGDTADKLIF.

The called J gene is TRDJ1, whereas the V gene has no call; the D segment call TRDD3 is taken from the table without a DNA check. The CDR3 has 22 amino acids. CDR3 bases: TGTGCTAGGGGGGAAATGAAGGAGAGAATGAGGAGATTTACCGGGTACAAAGAGAAAAGCATCTTT. Translating it yields CARGEMKERMRRFTGYKEKSIF.

Of note for this clone: TCRdb has a much larger clone's protein, which differs at residue 13 from the translation of this DNA, likely because of a read error; what is shown is the protein translated from the DNA. The chain joins TRDV1 to TRDJ1; 8 bases fit TRDD2. Here the J gene came from matching the DNA to germline, since TCRdb omits it. Germline trimming cut 4 bases from V and 4 bases from J; bases unmatched to any gene: 20. CDR1 TSWWSYY and CDR2 QGS come from the germline V gene. The CDR3 contains 19 residues. The CDR3 DNA is TGTGCTCTTGGGGGAATTCTTCCTACCAGGGGGGTGTGCAGCGATAAACTCATCTTT. Amino acid sequence: CALGGILPTRGVCSDKLIF.

This clone has just a few counts. The rearrangement links TRDV2 to TRDJ1; TRDD3 might be the D (6 bases). Germline matching of the DNA provided the J gene here, since TCRdb leaves it blank. The V end lost 3 bases, the J end lost 0 bases, and 40 bases lay between the germline ends. The CDR3 loop spans 24 amino acids. Germline assignment: CDR1 GEAIGNYY and CDR2 EKD. The CDR3 DNA follows: TGTGCCTGTGACGCTATCCTCCCCCGGGGGAAACAGGGCCTCGTCAACCACTACACCGATAAACTCATCTTT. The encoded protein is CACDAILPRGKQGLVNHYTDKLIF.

Of note for this clone: TCRdb lists the protein of a much larger clone for this DNA, which differs at residue 10, so this is likely a read error; the protein given here is translated from the DNA itself. The chain is built from TRDV1 and TRDJ1, with TRDD3 identical over 11 bases. Matching the DNA to germline supplied the J gene, which TCRdb does not give. CDR3 size: 22 residues. V trimming: 6 bases; J trimming: 1 base; junction bases outside the gene matches: 25. Germline V gives CDR1 TSWWSYY, CDR2 QGS. The CDR3: CALGLVHSGEGWGILITDKLIF. CDR3 DNA: TGTGCTCTTGGTCTTGTTCATAGTGGAGAGGGCTGGGGGATACTGATCACCGATAAACTCATCTTT.

This clone was detected many times. This sequence joins TRDV1 and TRDJ1; TRDD3 matches 12 bases. V shed 4 bases and J 2 bases; nucleotides not matched to a gene: 32. Germline V gene lookup returns CDR1 TSWWSYY and CDR2 QGS. The CDR3 loop spans 25 amino acids. CDR3 protein: CALGGLWRPSYFTLGDTGGTDKLIF. CDR3 DNA: TGTGCTCTTGGGGGCTTGTGGCGGCCTTCCTACTTTACCCTGGGGGATACGGGGGGGACCGATAAACTCATCTTT.

This clone was detected many times. The chain is built from TRDV1 and TRDJ1; D might be TRDD2 (6 bases). Germline loops: CDR1 TSWWSYY, CDR2 QGS. The CDR3 is 19 amino acids. Between the trimmed V and J ends, which lost 0 bases and 0 bases, there was a span of 20 bases. CDR3 sequence: CALGELVVLLPDHTDKLIF. CDR3 nucleotides: TGTGCTCTTGGGGAACTAGTCGTTCTCCTACCGGATCACACCGATAAACTCATCTTT.

This clone has just a few counts. TCRdb lists the protein of a much larger clone for this DNA, which differs at residue 14, so this is likely a read error; the protein given here is translated from the DNA itself. The chain couples TRDV1 to TRDJ1; TRDD3 aligns across 12 bases. The J gene was not available in TCRdb and was assigned here by matching the DNA to germline segments. Germline V lookup: CDR1 TSWWSYY, CDR2 QGS. With 4 bases clipped from V and 3 bases from J, the junction kept 15 bases outside the gene matches. The CDR3 has 19 residues. DNA for the CDR3: TGTGCTCTTGGGGGATGGTACTGGGGGATACCCGGCCCGGCCGATAAACTCATCTTT. Translating gives CALGGWYWGIPGPADKLIF.

This clone has more than one count but fewer than ten. TCRdb's entry gives the protein of a much larger clone, which mismatches this DNA's translation at residue 20, likely from a read error; the protein reported here is translated from the DNA. The rearrangement uses TRDV1 and TRDJ1, with 7 bases matching TRDD3. Here the J gene came from matching the DNA to germline, since TCRdb omits it. The length of the CDR3 is 24 residues. Germline values: CDR1 TSWWSYY, CDR2 QGS. The CDR3, as DNA: TGTGCTCTTGGGGAACTAGGAGCGGGCTATTTTCCCCTTGGTGGGGGAACGTACACCGGTAAACTCATCTTT. Protein sequence: CALGELGAGYFPLGGGTYTGKLIF.

Of note for this clone: TCRdb attributes to this sequence the protein of a much larger clone, which differs from the DNA translation at residue 22; a read error is likely, and the protein displayed is translated from the DNA. A V gene of TRDV1 was called, but no J gene was assigned; TRDD3 is the table's D call and was not checked against the DNA. The germline V gene encodes CDR1 TSWWSYY and CDR2 QGS. This CDR3 has 24 amino acids. The CDR3 sequence is CALGDRAPPLYWGIQNLAADKPIF. The CDR3 DNA is TGTGCTCTTGGGGATCGGGCGCCTCCCTTGTACTGGGGGATACAAAATTTAGCAGCCGATAAACCCATCTTT.

This clone has a count of ten or more. At one end, the junction sequence differs from germline, possibly due to a read error. The J gene is TRDJ1, the V gene TRDV1, with TRDD3 as a possible D gene (9 bases). The V gene's germline CDR1 is TSWWSYY and CDR2 QGS. The CDR3 spans 21 residues. CDR3 residues: CALGEHGGSSYRGIQGDRLIF. The CDR3 DNA follows: TGTGCTCTTGGGGAACATGGTGGATCTTCCTACCGGGGGATACAGGGCGATAGACTCATCTTT.

This clone was found a few times. TCRdb has a much larger clone's protein, which differs at residue 8 from the translation of this DNA, likely because of a read error; what is shown is the protein translated from the DNA. The chain has TRDV1 and TRDJ1; D remains unclear. TCRdb does not report a J gene; here it was assigned by matching the DNA to germline references. Germline CDR1 and CDR2: TSWWSYY and QGS. Trimming left V 4 bases short and J 3 bases short, with 18 bases between. This CDR3 has 16 amino acids. CDR3 protein: CALGGIPAIVADKLIF. The CDR3 DNA sequence: TGTGCTCTTGGGGGAATTCCCGCTATTGTGGCCGATAAACTCATCTTT.

This clone has a handful of counts. The protein TCRdb gives is from a much larger clone and does not agree with this DNA's translation at residue 18, likely a read error; the protein shown here comes from the DNA. DNA of the CDR3: TGTGCCTGTGACACGGTAGTGGGGGATACGCTCCATTACACCGATAAACTCACCTTT. It yields the protein CACDTVVGDTLHYTDKLTF. No call exists for the J gene, whereas the V gene is TRDV2; the D call of TRDD3 is as the table states it, not checked on the DNA. Germline assignment: CDR1 GEAIGNYY and CDR2 EKD. CDR3 length: 19 amino acids.

This clone was observed many times. A far larger clone is off by one base, so a read error is likely. The sample holds other DNA sequences that translate to the same CDR3. V gene TRDV2 was called; the J gene was not; the D segment call TRDD3 is taken from the table without a DNA check. Germline values: CDR1 GEAIGNYY, CDR2 EKD. The CDR3 is 16 amino acids. CDR3 amino acids: CACVSLGTRGPDKLIF. The CDR3 coding sequence is TGTGCCTGTGTGAGTCTAGGTACGAGGGGTCCCGATAAGCTCATCTTT.

Comment on this clone: The TCRdb protein comes from a much larger clone and disagrees with this DNA's translation at residue 6, likely due to a read error; the protein given here is derived from the DNA. J is TRDJ1 and V is TRDV1; TRDD3 is a possible D gene (6 bases). V was clipped by 4 bases and J by 4 bases, with 28 bases between them. CDR1 and CDR2 from the germline V gene are TSWWSYY and QGS. The CDR3 has 19 residues. CDR3: CALGATLSLRRGTGDKLIF. CDR3 sequence (DNA): TGTGCTCTTGGGGCGACCCTCAGCCTGCGCCGGGGGACGGGCGATAAACTCATCTTT.

In this sample, this clone turned up many times. The protein TCRdb lists belongs to a much larger clone and differs from this DNA's translation at residue 12, which points to a read error; the protein shown is made from the DNA. V is TRDV1 and J is TRDJ4; no reliable D call. The CDR3 is 15 residues long. Per the germline V gene, CDR1 is TSWWSYY and CDR2 is QGS. The CDR3 reads CALGELDPLARTLIF. As DNA, the CDR3 is TGTGCTCTTGGGGAACTCGACCCCCTGGCCAGAACCCTGATCTTT.

This clone was picked up a small number of times. This may stem from a read error, because a much larger clone lies one nucleotide away. The V segment is TRDV1, and no J call was made; the table's D gene call, TRDD3, was not cross checked with the DNA. The germline CDR1 and CDR2 sequences are TSWWSYY and QGS. The CDR3 runs 20 residues. CDR3 DNA: TGTGCTCTTGGGGGGATTCTCCTCCCGGGATACGCCTCCTACACCGATAAGCTCATCTTT. Translating gives CALGGILLPGYASYTDKLIF.

On this clone itself: A far bigger clonotype differs at one base, so this is likely a read error. The identical CDR3 is also encoded by other nucleotide sequences in the sample. The CDR3 spells CALGERPTSLTGGYAAGYTDKLIF. The CDR3 DNA reads as TGTGCTCTTGGGGAACGACCTACCTCGCTAACTGGGGGATACGCTGCTGGGTACACCGATAAACTCATCTTT. This rearrangement joins TRDV1 to TRDJ1, with 13 bases that match TRDD3. The J gene is not listed in TCRdb, so it was assigned here from a DNA match to germline. Germline trimming cut 1 base from V and 0 bases from J; bases unmatched to any gene: 23. CDR1 and CDR2 from the germline V gene are TSWWSYY and QGS. The CDR3 consists of 24 residues.

This clone has at least ten counts. The chain couples TRDV1 to TRDJ1, with D maybe TRDD3 (10 bases). Trimming took off 2 bases at V and 0 bases at J, with 37 bases between the two ends. There are 24 residues in the CDR3. CDR1 is TSWWSYY and CDR2 is QGS in the germline V gene. CDR3 sequence: CALGEYGLPTTFFGGYTHTDKLIF. DNA of the CDR3: TGTGCTCTTGGGGAATATGGCCTTCCTACGACATTTTTTGGGGGATACACCCACACCGATAAACTCATCTTT.

As to this clone: A far larger clone differs by one base, so this is likely a read error. Other DNA sequences from this sample encode an identical CDR3 as well. This chain joins TRDV1 and TRDJ1; D gene ambiguous. This CDR3 contains 16 residues. Germline loops: CDR1 TSWWSYY, CDR2 QGS. The DNA of the CDR3 is TGTGCTCTTGGGAAAGGCCCTGCCCCGTACACCGATAAACTCATCTTC. Translated, it gives CALGKGPAPYTDKLIF.

This clone was seen ten or more times. Translating this DNA gives a protein that differs at residue 21 from the TCRdb one, which belongs to a much larger clone; a read error is likely, and the protein shown is this translation. The V and J genes are TRDV2 and TRDJ1; 11 positions match TRDD3. This CDR3 spans 22 amino acids. CDR1 is GEAIGNYY and CDR2 is EKD in the germline V gene. The CDR3 DNA reads TGTGCCTGTTGGCATCCTACGTCTTCTAGGTCTACTGGGGGATATTTTACCGATAAACTCACCTTT. Translation: CACWHPTSSRSTGGYFTDKLTF.